Listed here is a single T cell receptor (beta chain). The CDR3 has 17 residues. Germline CDR1 and CDR2: SGHTA and FQGTGA. V lost 1 base to trimming and J lost 8 bases, with 20 bases between them. This entry comes from a study of blood T cell repertoires in COVID-19. Turning to the study itself: From the United States, Italy and Spain came samples of acute and convalescent COVID-19. T cells, B-cell-depleted T cells, or PBMCs supplied cDNA or gDNA.

As originally analysed: By means of reference gene primer amplification, nucleated cell counts were estimated. TCRdb's copy holds only in-frame clones and misses some; the assay was immunoSEQ multiplex PCR. That table furnishes V, J and clone size, whereas the DNA furnished D and trimming. The sample shows 140,000 to 150,000 clones, around 90% of them seen only once. The receptor was derived from a man aged 65 to 79 with acute or convalescent COVID-19. V usage is TRBV7-3 and J usage is TRBJ1-4, with D possibly TRBD1 on 5 matching bases. What was sequenced was peripheral blood. CDR3 nucleotides: TGTGCCAGCAGCTTAAAGGTAAAGGGGAGGGTAGGCGAAAAACTGTTTTTT. This sequence encodes CASSLKVKGRVGEKLFF.